This TCR beta chain came from a study of blood T cell repertoires in COVID-19. Study information: Collection of acute and convalescent COVID-19 samples took place in the United States, Italy and Spain. Nucleic acid was either cDNA or gDNA, and it came from T cells, B-cell-depleted T cells, or PBMCs.

As handled by the study authors: Estimation of nucleated cell counts relied on the amplification of reference gene primers. The assay was immunoSEQ multiplex PCR, and TCRdb's table has in-frame clones only and misses some. V, J and clone size reflect that table, while D and trimming were determined from the DNA. The sample consists of 190,000 or so clones, about 86% of them appearing once. Sequences were obtained from peripheral blood. The source is a woman aged 18-29 years who had recovered from COVID-19.

CDR3 in DNA: TGTGCCAGCAGTACCCTTCGCTCGGGGTTCACAGATACGCAGTATTTT. Translated: CASSTLRSGFTDTQYF. The chain is built from TRBV6-2 or TRBV6-3 and TRBJ2-3, with D possibly matching TRBD2 (5 bases). Trimming pared 5 bases from V and 2 bases from J, leaving 17 bases between. CDR1 is MNHEY and CDR2 is SVGEGT in the germline V gene. The CDR3 is made up of 16 amino acids.